This TCR beta chain was found in a study of metastatic and nonmetastatic thyroid tumors. Study-wide findings and caveats: It was reportedly found that TCR beta diversity was significantly higher in malignant thyroid tumors than in benign nodules, a difference seen in both blood and tumor samples.

CDR1 and CDR2 (germline): MNHGY, SVAAGI. The CDR3 is 16 residues long. V lost 3 bases to trimming and J lost 0 bases, with 15 bases between them. TCRdb re-clonotyped the PCR reads via MiXCR. The sample has 30,000 to 40,000 clones; roughly 26% are singletons. Every patient was untreated before thyroid surgery. Turning to this clone: Its antigen is still unknown.

Sequences were obtained from blood. This receptor was taken from a female donor with papillary thyroid cancer or a benign thyroid nodule (not recorded which). Some clones in this sample may be carry-over from other donors' samples. This rearrangement joins TRBV6-9 to TRBJ2-7; D may be TRBD2 (5 bases). CDR3 amino acids: CASSYLICGYSYEQYF. Here the CDR3 DNA reads TGTGCCAGCAGTTACCTTATTTGCGGGTACTCCTACGAGCAGTACTTC.